The next 23 T cell receptor beta chains were all read from a single sample in a study of T cells after yellow fever vaccination (dated by TCRdb to about 2019). The receptor library was made with 5' RACE. Sequencing relied on an Illumina HiSeq 2500. TCRdb trimmed public reads at Q25 via fastp, called clones via MiXCR and kept in-frame beta chains. Each entry merges the rows of one CDR3 protein and shows their most common DNA and genes. The sample profile shows roughly 500,000 distinct CDR3 sequences; around 21% of them were found once. 13% to 15% of the sample is in the top ten clones. The treatment or condition label here, explained by the study, means: live attenuated yellow fever vaccine strain. Here the sequenced sample was PBMCs, taken 15 days after the yellow fever booster vaccination. These receptors came from a man aged 30 to 45 who received the YFV17D yellow fever vaccine.

The CDR3 spells CASSSDGTEVSPLHF. In nucleotides, the CDR3 is TGCGCCAGCAGCTCAGATGGGACAGAAGTTTCACCCCTCCACTTT. The chain recombines TRBV5-1 with TRBJ1-6; 7 nucleotides match TRBD1. Germline V gives CDR1 SGHRS, CDR2 YFSETQ. The CDR3 has 15 residues. Trimming removed 3 bases from V and 9 bases from J; junction bases left unmatched: 9.

There are a few counts of this clonotype. The chain employs TRBV25-1 and TRBJ1-2; tentatively, D is TRBD1 (6 bases). Trimming stripped 1 base from V and 7 bases from J, with 13 bases between. From germline, CDR1 is MGHDK and CDR2 SYGVNS. The CDR3 length is 14 residues. CDR3 sequence: CASSELLGARGYTF. CDR3 sequence (DNA): TGTGCCAGCAGTGAATTGCTGGGGGCACGTGGCTACACCTTC.

CDR3 in DNA: TGCAGCGTTAATCAAGGTACGACTGAAGCTTTCTTT. This sequence encodes CSVNQGTTEAFF. V and J are TRBV29-1 and TRBJ1-1; D is unclear. The CDR3 consists of 12 residues. V shed 5 bases and J shed 5 bases, with 12 bases lying between them. Germline values: CDR1 SQVTM, CDR2 ANQGSEA.

The chain links TRBV20-1 to TRBJ2-7, with D maybe TRBD2 (6 bases). V was clipped by 0 bases and J by 3 bases, with 6 bases between them. CDR1 DFQATT and CDR2 SNEGSKA come from the germline V gene (reference sequence). The CDR3 spans 12 residues. The CDR3 loop is CSARETSYEQYF. CDR3 in DNA: TGCAGTGCTAGAGAGACTAGCTACGAGCAGTACTTC.

The gene calls are TRBV10-3 and TRBJ2-2; no definite D call. Per the germline V gene, CDR1 is ENHRY and CDR2 is SYGVKD. The CDR3 covers 18 residues. V was pared by 2 bases and J by 0 bases, with 16 bases between. This chain's CDR3 is CAISEVLLPTPNTGELFF. DNA of the CDR3: TGTGCCATCAGTGAGGTACTACTTCCCACGCCGAACACCGGGGAGCTGTTTTTT.

This clonotype was seen more than once but under ten times. The rearrangement uses TRBV20-1 and TRBJ2-3, with D possibly TRBD2 on 5 matching bases. In germline, CDR1 is DFQATT, CDR2 SNEGSKA (reference sequence). V gave up 0 bases and J gave up 7 bases, with 11 bases separating them. CDR3 length: 13 residues. In nucleotides, the CDR3 is TGCAGTGCTAGAGATCCGGGATCTAATACGCAGTATTTT. Protein product: CSARDPGSNTQYF.

The chain uses TRBV12-3 or TRBV12-4 and TRBJ2-3, with 8 bases fitting TRBD1. The CDR3 has 18 residues. V shed 3 bases and J 1 base; nucleotides not matched to a gene: 12. CDR3 in amino acids: CASSFATGVSFGTDTQYF. The CDR3, as DNA: TGTGCCAGCAGTTTCGCGACAGGGGTATCGTTCGGCACAGATACGCAGTATTTT.

This clonotype has a handful of counts. V and J are TRBV27 and TRBJ1-2, with D perhaps TRBD1 (5 bases). Germline V gene sequence: CDR1 MNHEY, CDR2 SMNVEV (reference sequence). The CDR3 loop spans 16 amino acids. V was clipped by 4 bases and J by 3 bases, with 18 bases between them. CDR3 amino acids: CASSSVPRATDYGYTF. The CDR3 bases are TGTGCCAGCAGTTCGGTGCCCAGGGCAACGGACTATGGCTACACCTTC.

This clonotype showed up just once. The rearrangement links TRBV5-1 to TRBJ2-7; TRBD2 aligns across 8 bases. This CDR3 is 14 amino acids long. Germline values: CDR1 SGHRS, CDR2 YFSETQ. Trimming at V came to 6 bases and at J to 6 bases, leaving 11 bases not matched to a gene. CDR3 in DNA: TGCGCCAGCACCCTCCGGGGGGGGGGAGGCGAGCAGTACTTC. This sequence encodes CASTLRGGGGEQYF.

The chain couples TRBV6-5 to TRBJ2-1; D gene ambiguous. V gave up 2 bases and J gave up 7 bases, with 9 bases separating them. In germline, CDR1 is MNHEY, CDR2 SVGAGI. The CDR3 runs to 13 residues. CDR3 loop: CASSYLKRNEQFF. As DNA, the CDR3 is TGTGCCAGCAGTTACCTAAAGAGGAATGAGCAGTTCTTC.

The V and J genes are TRBV20-1 and TRBJ2-1; D unclear. Germline values: CDR1 DFQATT, CDR2 SNEGSKA (reference sequence). This CDR3 has 14 amino acids. V was pared by 3 bases and J by 2 bases, with 11 bases between. The CDR3, as DNA: TGCAGTGCTAGCATCCTTTTAACCTACAATGAGCAGTTCTTC. Translating it yields CSASILLTYNEQFF.

This chain uses TRBV28 with TRBJ2-1; D is ambiguous. V shed 2 bases and J shed 6 bases, with 11 bases lying between them. Per germline, CDR1 MDHEN and CDR2 SYDVKM. The CDR3 covers 14 residues. The CDR3 DNA follows: TGTGCCAGCAGTTTACCAGATCTCATCAATGAGCAGTTCTTC. Translation gives CASSLPDLINEQFF.

The chain combines TRBV7-2 with TRBJ2-3, with 10 positions matching TRBD2. Trimming at V came to 5 bases and at J to 5 bases, leaving 7 bases not matched to a gene. The germline V gene has CDR1 SGHTA and CDR2 FQGNSA. The CDR3 loop spans 15 amino acids. CDR3 sequence: CASSLGLALIDTQYF. CDR3 DNA sequence: TGTGCCAGCAGCCTGGGACTAGCGTTAATAGATACGCAGTATTTT.

This clonotype turned up a few times. The J gene is TRBJ2-1, the V gene TRBV27; tentatively, D is TRBD1 or TRBD2 (5 bases each). Germline values: CDR1 MNHEY, CDR2 SMNVEV (reference sequence). This CDR3 contains 16 residues. Trimming shortened V by 0 bases and J by 8 bases, and 17 bases separated the two germline ends. CDR3 DNA sequence: TGTGCCAGCAGTTTATCGATAAACGGGGCGGAGGATGAGCAGTTCTTC. Translation: CASSLSINGAEDEQFF.

V gene TRBV12-3 or TRBV12-4 combines with J gene TRBJ2-7, with TRBD1 as a possible D gene (7 bases). CDR3 size: 15 residues. V was trimmed by 5 bases and J by 1 base, leaving 15 bases between them. CDR3 in amino acids: CASSSSGQASYEQYF. The CDR3, as DNA: TGTGCCAGCAGTAGTAGCGGACAGGCGTCCTACGAGCAGTACTTC.

This clonotype was observed a handful of times. This rearrangement joins TRBV4-1 to TRBJ1-1; D is possibly TRBD1 (5 bases). This CDR3 contains 14 residues. V lost 3 bases to trimming and J lost 0 bases, with 8 bases between them. Germline lookup yields CDR1 MGHRA and CDR2 YSYEKL. CDR3 DNA: TGCGCCAGCAGCCACACGGGGGTGAACACTGAAGCTTTCTTT. Translating it yields CASSHTGVNTEAFF.

This chain links TRBV9 with TRBJ2-1, with D unclear. The CDR3 has 16 residues. V was shortened by 3 bases and J by 4 bases, with 17 bases between the two germline ends. CDR1 and CDR2 (germline): SGDLS, YYNGEE. Here the CDR3 reads CASSAKGTLSYNEQFF. The CDR3 DNA reads TGTGCCAGCAGCGCGAAGGGAACGCTAAGTTACAATGAGCAGTTCTTC.

This chain uses TRBV21-1 with TRBJ1-1; no DNA check was done on the table's D call, TRBD1. TRBV21-1 is termed a pseudogene. This CDR3 is 12 amino acids long. This CDR3 is CASSKVTDQAFF. DNA for the CDR3: TGTGCCAGCAGCAAAGTGACAGATCAGGCTTTCTTT.

This clonotype was detected a few times. The gene calls are TRBV11-2 and TRBJ2-1; 7 bases match TRBD2. This CDR3 is built from 13 residues. V dropped 7 bases and J dropped 8; count of bases not matched to a gene: 8. From germline, CDR1 is SGHAT and CDR2 FQNNGV. The CDR3, as DNA: TGTGCCAGCACGCGGGGGTACCGCGATGAGCAGTTCTTC. It translates to CASTRGYRDEQFF.

V and J are TRBV28 and TRBJ2-3, with 11 bases fitting TRBD2. The CDR3 sequence is 16 residues long. CDR1 is MDHEN and CDR2 is SYDVKM in the germline V gene. V shed 2 bases, J shed 1 base, and the junction held 2 bases outside the gene matches. The CDR3 spells CASSLPGLAGTDTQYF. The CDR3 nucleotides read TGTGCCAGCAGTTTACCGGGACTAGCGGGCACAGATACGCAGTATTTT.

This clonotype was detected only a few times. The rearrangement joins TRBV10-3 to TRBJ2-7, with a tentative D call TRBD1 (6 bases). There are 12 residues in the CDR3. CDR1 is ENHRY and CDR2 is SYGVKD in the germline V gene. Trimming cost V 4 bases and J 4 bases, with 8 bases left between them. This CDR3 reads CAISVRGYEQYF. The CDR3 coding sequence is TGTGCCATCAGTGTCAGGGGTTACGAGCAGTACTTC.

The rearrangement links TRBV7-9 to TRBJ2-7; D gene ambiguous. Trimming left V 0 bases short and J 2 bases short, with 11 bases between. The CDR3 covers 15 residues. CDR1 is SEHNR, CDR2 FQNEAQ, per germline (reference sequence). The CDR3 loop is CASSLAAGSPYEQYF. The DNA of the CDR3 is TGTGCCAGCAGCTTAGCGGCCGGCAGCCCCTACGAGCAGTACTTC.

A few counts support this clonotype. The chain has TRBV12-3 or TRBV12-4 and TRBJ2-3; 7 nucleotides align to TRBD2. The CDR3 spans 13 residues. V lost 6 bases to trimming and J lost 8 bases; unmatched junction nucleotides: 8. For the CDR3, the DNA is TGTGCCAGCAGCACGGGGTCTAGCGGTACGCAGTATTTT. Translation gives CASSTGSSGTQYF.